This is a list of T cell receptor beta chains from one sample in a study of cytomegalovirus exposure and HLA in healthy donors. TCRdb's table, derived via immunoSEQ multiplex PCR, lists solely in-frame clones and lacks some. This table has 180,000 or so clones, around 75% appearing once. Sequences were obtained from PBMCs. The receptor source for this set is a male donor in good health and CMV-seronegative. Both conserved end residues are part of each CDR3. The order of the fields is D gene, clone size, J gene, V gene, CDR3 DNA, CDR3 protein. D genes are given only for firm matches. Expanded clones are given a class, and other clones once, few, many or no size at all.

- - TRBJ2-1 TRBV5-1 TGCGCCAGCACCGGGGGAGGAAGCTCCTACAATGAGCAGTTCTTC CASTGGGSSYNEQFF
- - TRBJ1-1 TRBV27 TGTGCCAGCACCTCCCCGGGGGGCACGGTAAAATACACTGAAGCTTTCTTT CASTSPGGTVKYTEAFF
TRBD2 few TRBJ2-1 TRBV9 TGTGCCAGCAGCGTCGCTCTAGCGGCAACCTACAATGAGCAGTTCTTC CASSVALAATYNEQFF
- few TRBJ2-1 TRBV7-2 TGTGCCAGCAGAACCCCCGGGTCTCCTACAAATGAGCAGTTCTTC CASRTPGSPTNEQFF
TRBD1 few TRBJ1-1 TRBV29-1 TGCAGCGGACAGGGGCGGGGTGAAGCTTTCTTT CSGQGRGEAFF
TRBD1 - TRBJ1-2 TRBV5-1 TGCGCCAGCAGCTTCCAGACAGGGAACGGCTACACCTTC CASSFQTGNGYTF
- once TRBJ1-5 TRBV6-1 TGTGCCAGCAGTGGGGTGGGGGCTGGCAATCAGCCCCAGCATTTT CASSGVGAGNQPQHF
TRBD1 few TRBJ2-6 TRBV28 TGTGCCAGCAGCTCCACAGGGGGGAAAGGATCTGGGGCCAACGTCCTGACTTTC CASSSTGGKGSGANVLTF
TRBD1 - TRBJ1-1 TRBV6-5 TGTGCCAGCAGCCTGGGACAGGGTAACACTGAAGCTTTCTTT CASSLGQGNTEAFF
- - TRBJ2-1 TRBV19 TGTGCCAGTAGTATTATTCTAGGACAACCATCCTACAATGAGCAGTTCTTC CASSIILGQPSYNEQFF
TRBD2 - TRBJ2-4 TRBV29-1 TGCAGCGTTTCTAGCGGGAGCCATCTGGCCAAAAACATTCAGTACTTC CSVSSGSHLAKNIQYF